This TCR beta chain was sequenced in a study of blood T cell repertoires in COVID-19. At the level of the study: From T cells, B-cell-depleted T cells, or PBMCs came the material, which was cDNA or gDNA.

The trim removed 3 bases at V and 0 bases at J, leaving 2 bases unmatched. The length of the CDR3 is 15 residues. Germline V gives CDR1 SGHKS, CDR2 YYEKEE (reference sequence). The age range of participants was roughly 18 to 90 years, with residence in around 22 US areas. Original processing methods: Estimated nucleated cell counts came from reference gene primer amplification. Produced via immunoSEQ multiplex PCR; TCRdb's table is partial and in-frame only. V, J and clone size are those of that table, while D and trimming were read from the DNA. The sample has fewer than 350,000 clones; about 89% are singletons.

The chain is built from TRBV5-5 and TRBJ2-1; 8 bases map to TRBD1. This TCR came from a woman in her thirties or forties who had recovered from COVID-19. Sequenced sample: PBMCs or T cells enriched from blood (not recorded which). Here the CDR3 reads CASSSGQGSYNEQFF. The CDR3 bases are TGTGCCAGCAGCTCAGGACAGGGCTCCTACAATGAGCAGTTCTTC.